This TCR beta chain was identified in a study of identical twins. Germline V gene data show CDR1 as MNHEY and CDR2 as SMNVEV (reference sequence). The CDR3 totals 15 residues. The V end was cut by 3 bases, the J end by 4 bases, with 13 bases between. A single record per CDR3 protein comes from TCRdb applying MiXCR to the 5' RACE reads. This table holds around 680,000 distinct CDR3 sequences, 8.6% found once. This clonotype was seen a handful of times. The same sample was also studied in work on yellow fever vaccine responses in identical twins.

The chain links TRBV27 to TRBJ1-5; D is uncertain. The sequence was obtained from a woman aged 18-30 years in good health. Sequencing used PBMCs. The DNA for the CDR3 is TGTGCCAGCAGTTTCGTCGCAGGACCTAATCAGCCCCAGCATTTT. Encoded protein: CASSFVAGPNQPQHF.